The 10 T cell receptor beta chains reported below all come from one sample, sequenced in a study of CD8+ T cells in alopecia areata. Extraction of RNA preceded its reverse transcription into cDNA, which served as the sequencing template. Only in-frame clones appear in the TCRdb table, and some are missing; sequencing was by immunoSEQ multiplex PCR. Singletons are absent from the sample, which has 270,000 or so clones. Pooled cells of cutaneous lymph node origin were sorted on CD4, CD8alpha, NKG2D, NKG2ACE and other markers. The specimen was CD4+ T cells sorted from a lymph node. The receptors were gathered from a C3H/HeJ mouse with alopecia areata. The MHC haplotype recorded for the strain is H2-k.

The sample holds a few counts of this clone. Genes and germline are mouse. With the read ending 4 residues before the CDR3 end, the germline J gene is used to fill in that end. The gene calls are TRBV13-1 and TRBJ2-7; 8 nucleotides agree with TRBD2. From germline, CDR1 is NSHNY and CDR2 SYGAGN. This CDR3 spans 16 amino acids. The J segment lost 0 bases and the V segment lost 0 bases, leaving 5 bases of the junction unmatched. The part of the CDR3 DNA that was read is TGTGCCAGCAGTGATGAGACTGGGGCCAGCTCCTAT. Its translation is CASSDETGASSY. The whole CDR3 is CASSDETGASSYEQYF.

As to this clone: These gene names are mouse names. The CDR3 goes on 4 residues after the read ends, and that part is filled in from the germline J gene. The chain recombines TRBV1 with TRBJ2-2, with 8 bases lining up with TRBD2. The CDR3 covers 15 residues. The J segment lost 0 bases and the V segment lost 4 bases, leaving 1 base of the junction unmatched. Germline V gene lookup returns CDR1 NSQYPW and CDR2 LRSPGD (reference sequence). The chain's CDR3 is CTCSGTGPNTGQLYF. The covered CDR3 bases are TGCACCTGCAGTGGGACTGGGCCAAACACCGGG.

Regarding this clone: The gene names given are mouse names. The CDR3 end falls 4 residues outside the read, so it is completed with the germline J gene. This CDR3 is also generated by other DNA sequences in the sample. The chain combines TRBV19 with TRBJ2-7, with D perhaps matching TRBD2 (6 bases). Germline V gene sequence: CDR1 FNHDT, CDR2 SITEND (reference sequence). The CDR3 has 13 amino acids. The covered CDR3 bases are TGTGCCAGCAGTATCCCTGGGGAGTAT. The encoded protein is CASSIPGEY. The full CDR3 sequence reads CASSIPGEYEQYF.

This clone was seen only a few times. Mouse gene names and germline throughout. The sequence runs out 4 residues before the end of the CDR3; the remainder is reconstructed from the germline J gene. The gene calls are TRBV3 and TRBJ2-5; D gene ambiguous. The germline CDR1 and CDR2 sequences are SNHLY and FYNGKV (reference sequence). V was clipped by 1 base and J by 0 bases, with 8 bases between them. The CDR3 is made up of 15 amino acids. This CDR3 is CASSLERLNQDTQYF. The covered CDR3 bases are TGTGCCAGCAGCTTAGAAAGACTTAACCAAGAC.

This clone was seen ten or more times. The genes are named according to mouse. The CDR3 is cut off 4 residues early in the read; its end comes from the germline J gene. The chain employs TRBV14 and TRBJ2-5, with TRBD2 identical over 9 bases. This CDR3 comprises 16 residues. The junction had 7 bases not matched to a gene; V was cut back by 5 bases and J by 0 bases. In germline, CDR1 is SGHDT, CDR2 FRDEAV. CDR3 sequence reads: CASSQDWGINQDTQYF. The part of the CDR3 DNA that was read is TGTGCCAGCAGCCAAGACTGGGGGATTAACCAAGAC.

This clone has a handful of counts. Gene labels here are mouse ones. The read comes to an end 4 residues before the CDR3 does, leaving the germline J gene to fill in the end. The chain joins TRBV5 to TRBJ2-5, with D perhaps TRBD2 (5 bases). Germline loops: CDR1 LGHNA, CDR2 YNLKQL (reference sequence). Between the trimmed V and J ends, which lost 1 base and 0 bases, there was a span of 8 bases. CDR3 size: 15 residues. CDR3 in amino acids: CASSQVWDNQDTQYF. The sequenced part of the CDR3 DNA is TGTGCCAGCAGCCAAGTCTGGGATAACCAAGAC.

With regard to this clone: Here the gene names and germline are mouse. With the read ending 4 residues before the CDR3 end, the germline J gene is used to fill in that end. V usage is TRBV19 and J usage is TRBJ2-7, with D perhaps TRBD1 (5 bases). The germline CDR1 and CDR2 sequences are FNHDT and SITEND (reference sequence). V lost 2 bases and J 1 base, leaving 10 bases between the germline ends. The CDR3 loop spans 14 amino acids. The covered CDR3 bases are TGTGCCAGCAGTATGATAGGGGTTTCCTAT. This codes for CASSMIGVSY. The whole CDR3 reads CASSMIGVSYEQYF.

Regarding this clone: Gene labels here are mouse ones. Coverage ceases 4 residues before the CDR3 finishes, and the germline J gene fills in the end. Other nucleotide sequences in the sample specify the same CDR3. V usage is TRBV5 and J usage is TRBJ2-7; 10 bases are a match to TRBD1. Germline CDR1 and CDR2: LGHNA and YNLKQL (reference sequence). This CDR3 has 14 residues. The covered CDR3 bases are TGTGCCAGCAGCCAAGAGGGACAGGGGTAT. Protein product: CASSQEGQGY. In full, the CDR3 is CASSQEGQGYEQYF.

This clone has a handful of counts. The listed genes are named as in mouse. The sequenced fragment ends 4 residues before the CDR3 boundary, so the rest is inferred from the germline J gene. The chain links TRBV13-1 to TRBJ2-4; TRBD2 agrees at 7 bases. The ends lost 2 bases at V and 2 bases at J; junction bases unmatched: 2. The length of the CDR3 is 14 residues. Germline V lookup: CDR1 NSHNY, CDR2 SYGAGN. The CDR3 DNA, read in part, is TGTGCCAGCAGTGAAGGGACTGATCAAAAC. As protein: CASSEGTDQN. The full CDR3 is CASSEGTDQNTLYF.

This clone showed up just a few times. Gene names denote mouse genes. CDR3 DNA, as far as it was read: TGCACCTGCAGCGGCCGGGACAGGGGGAACTATGCT. Residues: CTCSGRDRGNYA. The whole CDR3 region reads CTCSGRDRGNYAEQFF. The chain recombines TRBV1 with TRBJ2-1; 11 positions match TRBD1. The CDR3 end is not reached by the read, which stops 4 residues before it; the germline J gene fills it in. V gave up 6 bases and J gave up 1 base; unmatched junction bases: 5. The CDR3 runs 16 residues. Germline V CDR1 and CDR2: NSQYPW, LRSPGD (reference sequence).